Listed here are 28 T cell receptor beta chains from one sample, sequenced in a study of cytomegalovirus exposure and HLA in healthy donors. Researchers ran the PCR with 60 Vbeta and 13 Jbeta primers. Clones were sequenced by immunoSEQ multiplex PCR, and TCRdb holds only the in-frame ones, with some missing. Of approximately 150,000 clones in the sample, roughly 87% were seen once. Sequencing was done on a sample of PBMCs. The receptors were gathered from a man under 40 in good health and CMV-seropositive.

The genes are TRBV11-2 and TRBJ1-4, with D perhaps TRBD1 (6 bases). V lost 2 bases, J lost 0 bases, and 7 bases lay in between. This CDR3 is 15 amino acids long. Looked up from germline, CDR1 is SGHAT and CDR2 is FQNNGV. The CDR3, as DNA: TGTGCCAGCAGCTTACAGGGGACAACTAATGAAAAACTGTTTTTT. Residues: CASSLQGTTNEKLFF.

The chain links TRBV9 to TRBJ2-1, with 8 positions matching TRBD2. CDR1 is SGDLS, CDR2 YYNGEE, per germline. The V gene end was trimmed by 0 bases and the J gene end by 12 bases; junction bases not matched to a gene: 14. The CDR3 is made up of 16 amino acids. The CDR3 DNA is TGTGCCAGCAGCGTAGCTGAAGAGGGCGGGAGGCTGGCGCAGTTCTTC. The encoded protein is CASSVAEEGGRLAQFF.

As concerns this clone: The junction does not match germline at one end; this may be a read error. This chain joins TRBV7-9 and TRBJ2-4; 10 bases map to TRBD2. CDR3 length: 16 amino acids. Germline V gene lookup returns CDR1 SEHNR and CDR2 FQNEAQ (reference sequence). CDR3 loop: CSSSPGTSEAKNIQYF. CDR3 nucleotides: TGTTCCAGCAGCCCAGGGACTAGCGAGGCCAAAAACATTCAGTACTTC.

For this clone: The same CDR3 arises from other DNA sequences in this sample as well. The CDR3 is CASSLFYVGTGDLYEQYF. The CDR3, as DNA: TGTGCCAGCAGCTTGTTTTACGTCGGGACAGGGGACCTCTACGAGCAGTACTTC. This chain uses TRBV5-4 with TRBJ2-7; TRBD1 matches at 10 bases. CDR3 length: 18 amino acids. In germline, CDR1 is SGHNT, CDR2 YYREEE (reference sequence). Losses at the gene ends were 1 base for V and 3 bases for J; bases not matched to a gene: 13.

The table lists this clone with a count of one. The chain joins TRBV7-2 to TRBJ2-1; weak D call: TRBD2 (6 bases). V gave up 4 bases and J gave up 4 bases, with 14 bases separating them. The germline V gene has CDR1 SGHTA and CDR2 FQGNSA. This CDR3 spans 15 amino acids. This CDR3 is CASSSSPEGYNEQFF. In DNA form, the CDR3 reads TGTGCCAGCAGCTCCAGCCCGGAGGGGTACAATGAGCAGTTCTTC.

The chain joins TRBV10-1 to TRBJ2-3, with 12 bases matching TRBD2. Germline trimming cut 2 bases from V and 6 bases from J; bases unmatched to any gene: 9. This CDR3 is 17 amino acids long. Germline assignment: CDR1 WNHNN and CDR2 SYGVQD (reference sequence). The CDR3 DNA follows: TGCGCCAGCAGTGAGGATTCTAGCGGGGGGGCCTCTGATACGCAGTATTTT. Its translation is CASSEDSSGGASDTQYF.

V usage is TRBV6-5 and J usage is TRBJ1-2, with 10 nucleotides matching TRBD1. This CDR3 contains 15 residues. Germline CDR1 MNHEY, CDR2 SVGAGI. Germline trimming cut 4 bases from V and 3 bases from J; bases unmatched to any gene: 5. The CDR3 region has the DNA TGTGCCAGCAGTTCATCCGGGACAGGGGACTATGGCTACACCTTC. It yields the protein CASSSSGTGDYGYTF.

CDR3 amino acids: CASSLVGLAEDNEQFF. CDR3 DNA sequence: TGTGCCAGCAGCTTAGTGGGGCTAGCGGAGGACAATGAGCAGTTCTTC. The chain uses TRBV11-3 and TRBJ2-1; 7 positions match TRBD2. The trim removed 1 base at V and 5 bases at J, leaving 8 bases unmatched. Germline V CDR1 and CDR2: SGHNT, YENEEA. The CDR3 contains 16 residues. Variable domain in full (rest from reference TRBV11-3 and TRBJ2-1): EAGVVQSPRYKIIEKKQPVAFWCNPISGHNTLYWYLQNLGQGPELLIRYENEEAVDDSQLPKDRFSAERLKGVDSTLKIQPAELGDSAVYLCASSLVGLAEDNEQFFGPGTRLTVL.

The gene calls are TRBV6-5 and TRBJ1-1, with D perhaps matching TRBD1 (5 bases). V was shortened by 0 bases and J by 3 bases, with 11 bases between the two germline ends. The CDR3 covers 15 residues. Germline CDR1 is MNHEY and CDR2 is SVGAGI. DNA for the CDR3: TGTGCCAGCAGTTACTCCGGGGGGGTGGACACTGAAGCTTTCTTT. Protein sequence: CASSYSGGVDTEAFF.

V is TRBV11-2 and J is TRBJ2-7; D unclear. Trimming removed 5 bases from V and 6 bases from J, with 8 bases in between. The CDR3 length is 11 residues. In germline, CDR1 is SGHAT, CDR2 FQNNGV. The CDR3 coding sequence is TGTGCCAGCAGCCCCTCCCGCGAGCAGTACTTC. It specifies CASSPSREQYF.

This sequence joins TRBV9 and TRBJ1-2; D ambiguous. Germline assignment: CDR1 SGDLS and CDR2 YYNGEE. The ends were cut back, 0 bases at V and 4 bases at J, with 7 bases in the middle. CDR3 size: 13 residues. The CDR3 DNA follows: TGTGCCAGCAGCGTAGTGCGTGGCTATGGCTACACCTTC. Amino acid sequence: CASSVVRGYGYTF.

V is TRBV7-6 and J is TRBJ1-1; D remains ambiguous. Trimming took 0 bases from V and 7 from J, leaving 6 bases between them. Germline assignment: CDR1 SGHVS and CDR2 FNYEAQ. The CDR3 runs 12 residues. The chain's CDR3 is CASSLAHGEAFF. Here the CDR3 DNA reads TGTGCCAGCAGCTTAGCGCACGGTGAAGCTTTCTTT.

CDR3 loop: CAWSGQGIMNTEAFF. CDR3 nucleotide sequence: TGTGCCTGGAGTGGACAGGGAATCATGAACACTGAAGCTTTCTTT. The rearrangement links TRBV30 to TRBJ1-1, with TRBD1 matching 7 bases. CDR1 and CDR2 from the germline V gene are GTSNPN and SVGIG (reference sequence). The CDR3 contains 15 residues. With V trimmed by 1 base and J by 0 bases, 5 bases remained unmatched.

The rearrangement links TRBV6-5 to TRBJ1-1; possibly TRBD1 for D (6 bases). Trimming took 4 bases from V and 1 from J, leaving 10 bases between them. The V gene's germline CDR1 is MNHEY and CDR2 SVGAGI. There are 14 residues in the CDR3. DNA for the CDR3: TGTGCCAGCAGTTGGGAACAGGGGAACACTGAAGCTTTCTTT. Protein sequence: CASSWEQGNTEAFF.

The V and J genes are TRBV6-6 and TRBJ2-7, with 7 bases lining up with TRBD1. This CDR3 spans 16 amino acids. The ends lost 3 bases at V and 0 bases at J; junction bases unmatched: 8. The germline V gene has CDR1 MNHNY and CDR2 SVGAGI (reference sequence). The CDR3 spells CASSYGRGQLSYEQYF. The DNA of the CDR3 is TGTGCCAGCAGTTATGGAAGGGGACAGCTCTCCTACGAGCAGTACTTC.

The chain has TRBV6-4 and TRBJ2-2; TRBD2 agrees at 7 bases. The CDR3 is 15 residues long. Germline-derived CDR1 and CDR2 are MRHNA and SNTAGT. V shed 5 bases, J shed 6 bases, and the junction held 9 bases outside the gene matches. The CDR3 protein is CASSPTTTSAGELFF. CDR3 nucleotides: TGTGCCAGCAGTCCCACAACCACTAGCGCCGGGGAGCTGTTTTTT.

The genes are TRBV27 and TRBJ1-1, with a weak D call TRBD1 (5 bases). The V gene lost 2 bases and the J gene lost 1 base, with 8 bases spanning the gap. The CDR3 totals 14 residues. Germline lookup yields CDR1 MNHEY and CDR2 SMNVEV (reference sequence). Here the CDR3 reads CASSLIGGNTEAFF. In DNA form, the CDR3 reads TGTGCCAGCAGTTTAATCGGGGGGAACACTGAAGCTTTCTTT.

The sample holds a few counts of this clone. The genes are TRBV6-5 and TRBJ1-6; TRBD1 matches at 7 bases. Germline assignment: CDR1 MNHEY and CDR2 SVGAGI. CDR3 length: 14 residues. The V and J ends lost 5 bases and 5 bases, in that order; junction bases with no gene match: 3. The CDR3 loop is CASSTDRDNSPLHF. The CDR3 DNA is TGTGCCAGCAGTACCGACAGGGATAATTCACCCCTCCACTTT.

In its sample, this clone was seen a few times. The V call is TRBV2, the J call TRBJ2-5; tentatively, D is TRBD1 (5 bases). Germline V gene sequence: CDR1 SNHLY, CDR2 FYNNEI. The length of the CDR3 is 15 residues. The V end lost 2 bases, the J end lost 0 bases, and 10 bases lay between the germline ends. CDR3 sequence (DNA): TGTGCCAGCAGTGAAAGGGGCGACTACCAAGAGACCCAGTACTTC. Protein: CASSERGDYQETQYF.

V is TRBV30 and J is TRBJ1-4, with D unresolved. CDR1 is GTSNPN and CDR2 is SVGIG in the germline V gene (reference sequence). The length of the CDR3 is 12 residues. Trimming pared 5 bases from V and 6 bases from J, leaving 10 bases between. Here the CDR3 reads CAWRESYEKLFF. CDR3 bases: TGTGCCTGGCGGGAGAGCTATGAAAAACTGTTTTTT.

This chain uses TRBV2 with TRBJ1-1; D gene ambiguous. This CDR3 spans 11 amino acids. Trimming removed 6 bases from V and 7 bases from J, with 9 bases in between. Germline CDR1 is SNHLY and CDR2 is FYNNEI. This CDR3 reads CASSYSYEAFF. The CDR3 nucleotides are TGTGCCAGCAGCTACAGTTATGAAGCTTTCTTT. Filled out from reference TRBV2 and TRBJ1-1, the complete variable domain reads EPEVTQTPSHQVTQMGQEVILRCVPISNHLYFYWYRQILGQKVEFLVSFYNNEISEKSEIFDDQFSVERPDGSNFTLKIRSTKLEDSAMYFCASSYSYEAFFGQGTRLTVV.

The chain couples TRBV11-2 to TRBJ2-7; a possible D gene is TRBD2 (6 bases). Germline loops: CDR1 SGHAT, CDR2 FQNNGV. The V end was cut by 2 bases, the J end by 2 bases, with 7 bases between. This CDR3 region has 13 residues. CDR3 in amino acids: CASSLTGAYEQYF. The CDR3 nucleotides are TGTGCCAGCAGCTTAACGGGGGCCTACGAGCAGTACTTC.

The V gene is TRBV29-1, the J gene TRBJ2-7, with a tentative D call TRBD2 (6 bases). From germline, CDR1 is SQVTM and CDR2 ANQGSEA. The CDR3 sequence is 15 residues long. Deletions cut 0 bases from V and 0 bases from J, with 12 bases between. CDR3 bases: TGCAGCGTTGAAGATTGGGGCGGGGACTCCTACGAGCAGTACTTC. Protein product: CSVEDWGGDSYEQYF.

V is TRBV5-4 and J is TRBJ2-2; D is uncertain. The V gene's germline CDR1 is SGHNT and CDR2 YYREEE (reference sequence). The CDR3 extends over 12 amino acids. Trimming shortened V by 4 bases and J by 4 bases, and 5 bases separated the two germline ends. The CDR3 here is CASSESTGELFF. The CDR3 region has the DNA TGTGCCAGCAGCGAGAGCACCGGGGAGCTGTTTTTT.

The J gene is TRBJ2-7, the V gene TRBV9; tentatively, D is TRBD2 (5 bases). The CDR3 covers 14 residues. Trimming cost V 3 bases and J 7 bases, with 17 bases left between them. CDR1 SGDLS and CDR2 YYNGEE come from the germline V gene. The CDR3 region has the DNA TGTGCCAGCAGCGGAGGGATACAGTCGGGAGAGCAGTACTTC. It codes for CASSGGIQSGEQYF. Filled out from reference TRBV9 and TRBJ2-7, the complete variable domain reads DSGVTQTPKHLITATGQRVTLRCSPRSGDLSVYWYQQSLDQGLQFLIQYYNGEERAKGNILERFSAQQFPDLHSELNLSSLELGDSALYFCASSGGIQSGEQYFGPGTRLTVT.

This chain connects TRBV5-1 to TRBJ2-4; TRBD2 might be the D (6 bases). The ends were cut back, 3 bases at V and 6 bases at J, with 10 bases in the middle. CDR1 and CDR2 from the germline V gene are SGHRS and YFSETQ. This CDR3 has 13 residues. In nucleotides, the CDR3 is TGCGCCAGCAGCTCCCAGGGACTAAACATTCAGTACTTC. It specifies CASSSQGLNIQYF.

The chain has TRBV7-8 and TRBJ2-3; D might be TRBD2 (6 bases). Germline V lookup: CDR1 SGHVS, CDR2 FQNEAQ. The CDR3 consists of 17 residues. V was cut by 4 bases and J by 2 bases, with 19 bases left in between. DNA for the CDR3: TGTGCCAGCAGCTCACCGGGACTGCGAGTCGACACAGATACGCAGTATTTT. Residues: CASSSPGLRVDTDTQYF.

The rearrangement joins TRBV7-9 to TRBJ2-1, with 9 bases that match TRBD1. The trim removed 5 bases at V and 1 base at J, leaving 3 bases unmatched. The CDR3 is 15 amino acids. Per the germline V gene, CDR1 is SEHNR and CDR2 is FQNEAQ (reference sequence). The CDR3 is CASSLGTGSYNEQFF. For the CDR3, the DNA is TGTGCCAGCAGCCTTGGGACAGGGTCCTACAATGAGCAGTTCTTC. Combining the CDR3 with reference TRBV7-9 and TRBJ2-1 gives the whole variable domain DTGVSQNPRHKITKRGQNVTFRCDPISEHNRLYWYRQTLGQGPEFLTYFQNEAQLEKSRLLSDRFSAERPKGSFSTLEIQRTEQGDSAMYLCASSLGTGSYNEQFFGPGTRLTVL.